One T cell receptor beta chain is described in this entry. Its matching antigen is unknown. This entry is derived from a study of blood T cells in healthy people across ages. Whole-study results and caveats: A roughly linear fall in TCR beta diversity per million T cells was seen with increasing age. Because sorting was not performed, PBMCs prevented conclusive naive versus antigen-experienced comparison. Versus aged donors, long-lived donors had higher diversity and more naive CD4+ cells. With donor CMV status unknown, expanded clonotype changes were possibly confounded.

Together with a sample-barcoded 5' primer, a J-beta primer mix was included in a second PCR lasting about 7 to 11 cycles. TCRdb independently ran MiXCR on the 5' RACE reads; one entry per CDR3 protein. The sample holds about a million distinct CDR3 sequences, roughly 52% seen once. V lost 6 bases to trimming and J lost 1 base, with 10 bases between them. CDR3 size: 13 residues. The TCR originated in a man aged 25 to 40 in good health. The material sequenced was blood. This chain joins TRBV12-3 or TRBV12-4 and TRBJ2-7; no definite D call. The CDR3 region has the DNA TGTGCCAGCAGGGCTCAGGATTCCTACGAGCAGTACTTC. Protein: CASRAQDSYEQYF.